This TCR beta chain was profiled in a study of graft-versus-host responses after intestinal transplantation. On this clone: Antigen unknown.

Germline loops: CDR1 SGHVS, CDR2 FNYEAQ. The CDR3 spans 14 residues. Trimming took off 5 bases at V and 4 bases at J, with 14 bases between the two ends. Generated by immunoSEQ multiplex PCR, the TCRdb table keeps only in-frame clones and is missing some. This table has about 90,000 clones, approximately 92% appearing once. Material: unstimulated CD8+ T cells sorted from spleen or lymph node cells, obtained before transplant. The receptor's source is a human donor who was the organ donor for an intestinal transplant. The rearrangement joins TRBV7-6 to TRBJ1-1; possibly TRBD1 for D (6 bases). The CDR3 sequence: CASSLDQGSTEAFF. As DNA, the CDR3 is TGTGCCAGCAGCCTGGACCAGGGGTCCACTGAAGCTTTCTTT.